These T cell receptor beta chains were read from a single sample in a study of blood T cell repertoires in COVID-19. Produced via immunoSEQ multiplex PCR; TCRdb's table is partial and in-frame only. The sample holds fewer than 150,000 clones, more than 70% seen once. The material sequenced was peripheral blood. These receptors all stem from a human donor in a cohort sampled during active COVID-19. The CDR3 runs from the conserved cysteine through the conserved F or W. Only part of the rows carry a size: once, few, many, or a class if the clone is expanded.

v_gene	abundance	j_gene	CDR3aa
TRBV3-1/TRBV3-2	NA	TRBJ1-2	CASSQVALPGGYTF
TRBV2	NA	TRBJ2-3	CASKGEDTQYF
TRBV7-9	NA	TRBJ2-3	CASSPSGGGDTQYF
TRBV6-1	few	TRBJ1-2	CASSEGGGNYGYTF
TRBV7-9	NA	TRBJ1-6	CASSLIQGAGSPLHF
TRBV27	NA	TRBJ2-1	CASSSLDWFFSYNEQFF
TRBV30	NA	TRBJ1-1	CAWSVSGHYTEAFF
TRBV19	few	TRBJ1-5	CASSYDSLSNQPQHF
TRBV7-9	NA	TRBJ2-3	CASSLSEVKGTDTQYF
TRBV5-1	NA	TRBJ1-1	CASSHPREGGTEAFF
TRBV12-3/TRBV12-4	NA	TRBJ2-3	CASSLGVVDTQYF
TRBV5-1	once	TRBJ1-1	CASNLQGVVGNTEAFF
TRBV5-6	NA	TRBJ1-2	CASSAWDRDGYTF
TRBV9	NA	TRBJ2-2	CASSGTGVTGELFF
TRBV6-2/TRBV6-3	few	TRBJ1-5	CASTPSWTGQSNQPQHF
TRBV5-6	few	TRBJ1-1	CASTGDRGRNTEAFF
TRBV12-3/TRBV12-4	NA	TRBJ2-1	CASSLGQGNEQFF
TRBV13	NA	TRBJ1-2	CASGRGNYGYTF
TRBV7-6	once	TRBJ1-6	CASSSSRGGASNSPLHF
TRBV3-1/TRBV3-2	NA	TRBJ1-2	CASSQSQGDYGYTF
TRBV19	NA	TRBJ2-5	CASSFTGGFQETQYF
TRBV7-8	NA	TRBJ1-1	CASSIRQDAYTEAFF
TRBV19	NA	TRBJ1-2	CASSIGASGYTF
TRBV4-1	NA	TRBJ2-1	CASSPTGGPSYNEQFF
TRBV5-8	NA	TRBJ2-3	CASSLGVGGATDTQYF
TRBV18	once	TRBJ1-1	CASSPAGGAYTEAFF
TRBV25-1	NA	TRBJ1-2	CASSVRTGDGYTF
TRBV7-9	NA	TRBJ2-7	CASSFPSSGLAGTYEQYF